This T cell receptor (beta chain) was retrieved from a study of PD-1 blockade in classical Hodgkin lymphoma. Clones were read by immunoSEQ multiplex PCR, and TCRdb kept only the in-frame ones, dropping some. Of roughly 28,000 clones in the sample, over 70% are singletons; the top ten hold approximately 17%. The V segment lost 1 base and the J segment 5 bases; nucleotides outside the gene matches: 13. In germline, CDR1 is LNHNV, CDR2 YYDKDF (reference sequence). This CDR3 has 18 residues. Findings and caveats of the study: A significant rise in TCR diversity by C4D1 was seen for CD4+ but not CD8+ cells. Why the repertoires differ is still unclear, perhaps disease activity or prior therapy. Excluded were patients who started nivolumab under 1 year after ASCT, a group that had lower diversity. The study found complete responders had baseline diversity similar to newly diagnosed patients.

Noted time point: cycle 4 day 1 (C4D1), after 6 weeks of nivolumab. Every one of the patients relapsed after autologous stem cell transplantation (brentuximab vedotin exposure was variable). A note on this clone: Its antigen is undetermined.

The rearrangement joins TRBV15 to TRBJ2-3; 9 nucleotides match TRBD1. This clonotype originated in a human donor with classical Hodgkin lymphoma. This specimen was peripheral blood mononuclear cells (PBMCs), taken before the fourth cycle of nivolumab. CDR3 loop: CATSRGTGDSWRLDTQYF. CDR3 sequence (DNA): TGTGCCACCAGCAGAGGGACAGGGGACAGCTGGAGGCTAGATACGCAGTATTTT.